What follows is one T cell receptor (beta chain) and its context. This clonotype came up a few times. It has no known antigen specificity. Nothing much larger sits one base from this clone, and base qualities are not available. TCR cDNA was made using 5'RACE template switching, a step that added a universal primer site and unique molecular identifiers. Priming of cDNA synthesis was performed from both the TCR alpha and TCR beta constant segments. Libraries were amplified in two PCR steps, with sample barcodes and sequencing adapters added in the second step. Sequencing of libraries was done on Illumina HiSeq 2500 (2x100 bp) or NovaSeq (2x150 bp). The original pipeline was this. MIGEC handled demultiplexing of reads and collapsing into UMI consensus sequences, while MiXCR performed V(D)J alignment. Clonotypes responding to the vaccine were identified with edgeR on replicate PBMC samples, with the criteria of FDR below 0.01 and a log2 fold change above 5 up to day 15. Each bulk clonotype was labeled CD4 or CD8 based on which sequenced repertoire, CD4 or CD8, contained the clonotype at higher abundance. The public reads were reprocessed in TCRdb via fastp at Q25 and MiXCR, keeping in-frame beta chains. Identical CDR3 protein sequences are pooled into one entry, listed with their most common genes and DNA. The V and J calls come from TCRdb's annotation, not from the publication. The sample table records 350,000 to 450,000 distinct CDR3 sequences; 6.2% of these occur just once. The leading ten clones occupy approximately 15% of the sample.

The intended sense of this specimen's treatment or condition label: live attenuated yellow fever vaccine strain. At each blood-draw timepoint, two biological replicates of bulk PBMCs were obtained. PBMCs were isolated from peripheral blood using a standard Ficoll-Paque protocol. TriZol was used to extract RNA from bulk PBMCs, CD4 and CD8 fractions, and dextramer-positive and dextramer-negative fractions. This record belongs to a study of T cells after yellow fever vaccination (dated 2019 in TCRdb). For the wider study: The SMART-Seq v4 Ultra Low Input RNA kit was used to prepare libraries from fractions with low cell numbers. To follow T-cell clones before and after both primary and booster YFV17D yellow fever vaccination, bulk TCR alpha and beta repertoires underwent longitudinal sequencing. Bulk PBMC replicates and cell subsets were isolated from blood drawn at multiple timepoints before and after both primary and secondary immunization. Two healthy male donors, one aged 18 to 30 and one aged 30 to 40 years, made up the cohort. Results and caveats for the whole study, not just this receptor: Computational filtering was needed because FACS-sorted repertoires could contain abundant contaminating clonotypes from the bulk population. The study included only a couple of donors, which limits how far the findings can be generalized. After the booster, most clones that had expanded after primary vaccination were detected again (approximately 97% of CD4 and roughly nine tenths of CD8), suggesting broad maintenance of memory. A small share of clonotypes was detected in both CD4 and CD8 compartments, with the overlap likely arising from convergent recombination. Compared with the primary T-cell response, the secondary T-cell response was weaker but faster, peaking on day 5 rather than day 15.

Sequences SGHRS (CDR1) and YFSETQ (CDR2) are obtained from the germline V gene. The CDR3 runs 16 residues from the cysteine to the phenylalanine. CDR3 DNA is the only sequence kept; it has 48 bases, read in frame from the first base. V drops 5 bases and J drops 0 bases, leaving 12 bases in between. Sequences were derived from PBMCs, sampled 5 days after the yellow fever booster vaccination. This sequence uses TRBV5-1 and TRBJ2-6; confidence is insufficient to name the D gene. This TCR was sampled from a man in his thirties or forties who received the YFV17D yellow fever vaccine. Read as DNA, the sequence is TGCGCCAGCAGTTGGTTGGCTAGCTCTGGGGCCAACGTCCTGACTTTC. Translated, it gives CASSWLASSGANVLTF.